This entry describes one TCR beta chain. This record comes from a study of cytomegalovirus exposure and HLA in healthy donors. Primers included in the PCR were 60 Vbeta and 13 Jbeta primers. The table came from immunoSEQ multiplex PCR; TCRdb's copy has only in-frame clones and leaves some out. The sample lists approximately 150,000 clones, about 77% occurring once. Germline CDR1 reads SGHRS; CDR2 reads YFSETQ. The CDR3 spans 15 residues. V shed 4 bases, J shed 7 bases, and the junction held 11 bases outside the gene matches. The chain has TRBV5-1 and TRBJ2-7; TRBD1 matches at 10 bases. The sample comprised PBMCs. The clonotype comes from a man younger than 45 in good health and CMV-seronegative. As DNA, the CDR3 is TGCGCCAGCAGCGGCCGGGACAGGGGACTACGGGAGCAGTACTTC. This codes for CASSGRDRGLREQYF.